The sequence of this TCR beta chain was determined in a study of shared clonotypes between healthy human individuals. Study as a whole: Those who served as donors were a couple of women and a few men between the ages of 18 and 49. Study-level results: With few donors, the genetic and exposure-history diversity represented was limited. Clonotype sharing among donors was thought likely to change with sequencing depth.

Generated by immunoSEQ multiplex PCR, the TCRdb table keeps only in-frame clones and is missing some. The data contain about 2.3 million clones, just over 90% of them singletons. This clone was detected once. The antigen is not known. This CDR3 region has 17 residues. Germline V gene data show CDR1 as MNHEY and CDR2 as SMNVEV (reference sequence). V dropped 2 bases and J dropped 3; count of bases not matched to a gene: 9. The origin of this receptor is a man aged 18 to 29 in good health. Some clones in this sample may be carry-over from other donors' samples. Sequencing used naive CD4+ T cells from PBMCs. As to subset: CD45RA+ positively selected. The gene calls are TRBV27 and TRBJ2-7; 11 nucleotides align to TRBD2. The CDR3 is CASSLIGRLAGRYEQYF. The CDR3 coding sequence is TGTGCCAGCAGTTTAATCGGGAGACTAGCGGGGCGCTACGAGCAGTACTTC.